This passage covers 9 T cell receptor beta chains from one sample sequenced in a study of blood T cell repertoires in COVID-19. Sequenced by immunoSEQ multiplex PCR; TCRdb stores in-frame clones only, minus some. Of some 360,000 clones in the sample, approximately 89% were seen once. Specimen: peripheral blood. These TCRs come from a woman in her fifties or sixties with COVID-19, enrolled during active disease.

A single count supports this clone. This chain uses TRBV5-1 with TRBJ2-7; 8 bases fit TRBD2. CDR3 length: 15 amino acids. The junction had 8 bases not matched to a gene; V was cut back by 2 bases and J by 4 bases. The germline gives CDR1 SGHRS, CDR2 YFSETQ. Written as DNA, the CDR3 is TGCGCCAGCAGCTTCGCCGGGACTAGGGCGTACGAGCAGTACTTC. Amino acid sequence: CASSFAGTRAYEQYF.

This chain joins TRBV11-2 and TRBJ1-5; D is undetermined. The CDR3 length is 16 residues. From germline, CDR1 is SGHAT and CDR2 FQNNGV. Trimming left V 0 bases short and J 3 bases short, with 12 bases between. CDR3 amino acids: CASSLEGGGPNQPQHF. CDR3 DNA sequence: TGTGCCAGCAGCTTAGAGGGAGGAGGCCCCAATCAGCCCCAGCATTTT. The entire variable domain, with the rest obtained from reference TRBV11-2 and TRBJ1-5, is as follows: EAGVAQSPRYKIIEKRQSVAFWCNPISGHATLYWYQQILGQGPKLLIQFQNNGVVDDSQLPKDRFSAERLKGVDSTLKIQPAKLEDSAVYLCASSLEGGGPNQPQHFGDGTRLSIL.

The genes are TRBV10-2 and TRBJ1-2; D not certain. The germline V and J ends were trimmed by 1 base and 3 bases, with 12 bases remaining between them. The CDR3 is 15 residues long. From germline, CDR1 is WSHSY and CDR2 SAAADI. CDR3 coding DNA: TGCGCCAGCAGTGAGTTCCGGGAGAAGGACTATGGCTACACCTTC. Its protein is CASSEFREKDYGYTF.

This rearrangement joins TRBV2 to TRBJ2-5; TRBD2 aligns across 10 bases. CDR3 length: 16 residues. CDR1 and CDR2 (germline): SNHLY, FYNNEI. The ends lost 2 bases at V and 5 bases at J; junction bases unmatched: 8. CDR3 nucleotide sequence: TGTGCCAGCAGTGAACCTAGCGGGGGCCGCCGGGAGACCCAGTACTTC. This translates into CASSEPSGGRRETQYF.

Concerning this clone: A read error may be the cause here, since a much bigger clone is one base away. This chain connects TRBV27 to TRBJ1-1; tentatively, D is TRBD1 (6 bases). Trimming removed 3 bases at V and 1 base at J, with 6 bases between. From germline, CDR1 is MNHEY and CDR2 SMNVEV (reference sequence). The CDR3 is made up of 13 amino acids. The CDR3 loop is CASSLTGNTEAFF. CDR3 nucleotide sequence: TGTGCCAGCAGTTTGACAGGGAACACTGAAGCTTTCTTT.

This clone has only a few counts. This chain joins TRBV9 and TRBJ2-5; 8 positions agree with TRBD2. J was trimmed by 4 bases and V by 4 bases; bases with no gene match: 6. The V gene's germline CDR1 is SGDLS and CDR2 YYNGEE. CDR3 length equals 14 residues. CDR3 DNA: TGTGCCAGCAGCTCCGGGGGGGGAGCAGAGACCCAGTACTTC. Translated, it gives CASSSGGGAETQYF.

The chain uses TRBV5-1 and TRBJ2-7; 9 nucleotides agree with TRBD1. V dropped 4 bases and J dropped 5; count of bases not matched to a gene: 4. The CDR3 is made up of 13 amino acids. The germline CDR1 and CDR2 sequences are SGHRS and YFSETQ. The CDR3 loop reads CASSGQGTNEQYF. As DNA, the CDR3 is TGCGCCAGCAGCGGACAGGGGACCAACGAGCAGTACTTC.

This chain connects TRBV11-1 to TRBJ2-4; the match to TRBD2 covers 14 bases. Germline V CDR1 and CDR2: SGHAT, FQDESV (reference sequence). V gave up 5 bases and J gave up 7 bases; unmatched junction bases: 4. The CDR3 totals 15 residues. The CDR3 DNA follows: TGTGCCAGCAGCGCGACTAGCGGGGGGGCCAACATTCAGTACTTC. It specifies CASSATSGGANIQYF.

The chain employs TRBV5-1 and TRBJ2-7; 13 nucleotides align to TRBD2. The V gene's germline CDR1 is SGHRS and CDR2 YFSETQ. V lost 4 bases and J lost 1; bases outside the gene matches: 2. The CDR3 is 15 amino acids. The CDR3 here is CASSQGLAGSYEQYF. CDR3 coding DNA: TGCGCCAGCAGCCAGGGACTAGCGGGGTCCTACGAGCAGTACTTC.